This T cell receptor (beta chain) originates from a study of T cells in Graves' hyperthyroidism and ophthalmopathy. Study-wide points: Onset of ophthalmopathy came a median around 6.2 months after the model predicted it.

Of note for this clonotype: Its matching antigen is unknown. A much more abundant neighbour one base away suggests this may be a read error.

Germline-derived CDR1 and CDR2 are SGHVS and FQNEAQ. CDR3 length: 16 residues. After removal of 4 bases from V and 9 bases from J, the junction contained 10 bases not matched to a gene. Lactation, pregnancy, other autoimmune disease or uncontrolled infection led to exclusion of patients. TCR beta CDR3 region amplification was performed from RNA transcripts. First-round RT-PCR targeting the TCR CDR3 was performed with the HTBI primer set. Via MiXCR, TCRdb re-called the multiplex PCR reads, giving one row per CDR3 protein. The data show 530,000 or so distinct CDR3 sequences, approximately 24% seen once.

The clonotype originates from a woman aged 25 to 45 with Graves' ophthalmopathy. V usage is TRBV7-8 and J usage is TRBJ2-2; TRBD2 agrees at 11 bases. The sample comprised blood. In DNA, the CDR3 is TGTGCCAGCAGCTCAGAGCGACTAGCGGGAACCAGGGAGCTGTTTTTT. It translates to CASSSERLAGTRELFF.